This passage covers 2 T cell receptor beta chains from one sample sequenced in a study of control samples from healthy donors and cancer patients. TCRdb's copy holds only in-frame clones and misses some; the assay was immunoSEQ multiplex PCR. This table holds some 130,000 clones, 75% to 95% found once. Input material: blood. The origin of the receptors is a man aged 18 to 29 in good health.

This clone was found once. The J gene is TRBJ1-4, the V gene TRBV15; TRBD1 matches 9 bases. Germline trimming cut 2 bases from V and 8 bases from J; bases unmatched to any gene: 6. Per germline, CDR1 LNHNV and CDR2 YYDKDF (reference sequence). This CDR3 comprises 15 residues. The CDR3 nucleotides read TGTGCCACCAGCAGATTGGGACAGGGAGGCGAAAAACTGTTTTTT. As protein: CATSRLGQGGEKLFF.

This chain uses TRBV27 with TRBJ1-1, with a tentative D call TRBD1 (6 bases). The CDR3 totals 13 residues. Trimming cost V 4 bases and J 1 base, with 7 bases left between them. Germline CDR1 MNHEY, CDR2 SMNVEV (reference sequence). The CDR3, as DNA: TGTGCCAGCAGTTACAGGGCGAACACTGAAGCTTTCTTT. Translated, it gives CASSYRANTEAFF.